Below, 27 T cell receptor beta chains from the same sample are listed, as sequenced in a study of blood T cell repertoires in COVID-19. Generated by immunoSEQ multiplex PCR, the TCRdb table keeps only in-frame clones and is missing some. This sample carries approximately 270,000 clones, around 85% of them seen once, and the ten largest clones take 0.7% to 0.9%. Sequencing was carried out using peripheral blood. These receptors all stem from a human donor with COVID-19, enrolled during active disease. The donor label of this sample is uncertain.

This clone turned up a few times. The chain has TRBV7-2 and TRBJ2-4; D is possibly TRBD1 (5 bases). This CDR3 contains 15 residues. Trimming took 6 bases from V and 0 from J, leaving 12 bases between them. Germline V CDR1 and CDR2: SGHTA, FQGNSA. The CDR3 DNA reads TGTGCCAGCAGTTCGACAGCTTTAGCCAAAAACATTCAGTACTTC. It translates to CASSSTALAKNIQYF.

V is TRBV19 and J is TRBJ2-2; 7 nucleotides match TRBD1. V was clipped by 7 bases and J by 3 bases; unmatched bases: 5. This CDR3 is built from 14 residues. Looked up from germline, CDR1 is LNHDA and CDR2 is SQIVND (reference sequence). CDR3 bases: TGTGCCAGTAACCCTACAGGGGACACCGGGGAGCTGTTTTTT. Amino acids: CASNPTGDTGELFF. The full variable domain, with the rest looked up from reference TRBV19 and TRBJ2-2, is DGGITQSPKYLFRKEGQNVTLSCEQNLNHDAMYWYRQDPGQGLRLIYYSQIVNDFQKGDIAEGYSVSREKKESFPLTVTSAQKNPTAFYLCASNPTGDTGELFFGEGSRLTVL.

The chain combines TRBV27 with TRBJ1-2, with D possibly being TRBD1 (6 bases). CDR3 size: 12 residues. The germline V and J ends were trimmed by 7 bases and 8 bases, with 14 bases remaining between them. Germline V gene lookup returns CDR1 MNHEY and CDR2 SMNVEV (reference sequence). For the CDR3, the DNA is TGTGCCAGCAAGACAGGAGGTCAGGGCTACACCTTC. This translates into CASKTGGQGYTF.

This sequence joins TRBV7-8 and TRBJ1-6; D is perhaps TRBD1 (5 bases). The germline CDR1 and CDR2 sequences are SGHVS and FQNEAQ. There are 15 residues in the CDR3. V lost 5 bases to trimming and J lost 6 bases, with 14 bases between them. The CDR3 loop reads CASSQTQQANSPLHF. DNA of the CDR3: TGTGCCAGCAGCCAGACCCAACAGGCTAATTCACCCCTCCACTTT.

This clone was counted between two and nine times. The chain recombines TRBV2 with TRBJ1-2; D gene uncertain. Trimming left V 3 bases short and J 0 bases short, with 5 bases between. CDR3 length: 13 residues. In germline, CDR1 is SNHLY, CDR2 FYNNEI. The DNA for the CDR3 is TGTGCCAGCAGTGAGAGCCCTAACTATGGCTACACCTTC. Its translation is CASSESPNYGYTF.

The chain combines TRBV4-3 with TRBJ1-4; D gene unclear. Deletions cut 2 bases from V and 0 bases from J, with 7 bases between. Germline V gives CDR1 LGHNA, CDR2 YSLEER. The CDR3 totals 15 residues. CDR3 sequence: CASSQHRATNEKLFF. The CDR3 DNA is TGCGCCAGCAGCCAACATAGAGCAACTAATGAAAAACTGTTTTTT.

V usage is TRBV30 and J usage is TRBJ1-1, with 8 positions matching TRBD1. CDR3 length equals 13 residues. The germline gives CDR1 GTSNPN, CDR2 SVGIG (reference sequence). V shed 5 bases, J shed 3 bases, and the junction held 5 bases outside the gene matches. Written as DNA, the CDR3 is TGTGCCTGGTTGGACAGGGTGGACACTGAAGCTTTCTTT. This sequence encodes CAWLDRVDTEAFF.

The V and J genes are TRBV5-1 and TRBJ1-2, with D possibly TRBD1 on 6 matching bases. The CDR3 length is 15 residues. The germline V and J ends were trimmed by 4 bases and 2 bases, with 15 bases remaining between them. Germline V gene sequence: CDR1 SGHRS, CDR2 YFSETQ. CDR3 residues: CASSIGDKTNYGYTF. In DNA form, the CDR3 reads TGCGCCAGCAGCATCGGGGACAAAACCAACTATGGCTACACCTTC.

V gene TRBV3-1 (or the pseudogene TRBV3-2) combines with J gene TRBJ1-1; TRBD1 agrees at 9 bases. Germline V gene lookup returns CDR1 LGHDT and CDR2 YNNKEL (reference sequence). The junction had 4 bases not matched to a gene; V was cut back by 0 bases and J by 5 bases. This CDR3 has 15 residues. CDR3 bases: TGTGCCAGCAGCCAAGAAGACAGGGGGAGGACTGAAGCTTTCTTT. Its translation is CASSQEDRGRTEAFF.

The chain recombines TRBV10-2 with TRBJ2-7; 11 bases align to TRBD2. Trimming removed 3 bases from V and 5 bases from J; junction bases left unmatched: 9. CDR3 length equals 16 residues. Germline lookup yields CDR1 WSHSY and CDR2 SAAADI. The CDR3 sequence is CASSEGLAGGEDEQYF. The CDR3 bases are TGCGCCAGCAGTGAAGGGCTAGCGGGAGGCGAGGACGAGCAGTACTTC.

The chain has TRBV11-2 and TRBJ2-7; TRBD2 matches 7 bases. Trimming took 6 bases from V and 6 from J; bases not matched to a gene: 14. CDR1 is SGHAT and CDR2 is FQNNGV in the germline V gene. The CDR3 has 15 residues. The CDR3 nucleotides read TGTGCCAGCAGTGGGACTAAAAGGAAACCTCGCGAGCAGTACTTC. It codes for CASSGTKRKPREQYF.

This clone is a singleton in its sample. V usage is TRBV19 and J usage is TRBJ1-5; a weak D match, TRBD1 (5 bases). The CDR3 spans 11 residues. The V end lost 8 bases, the J end lost 6 bases, and 8 bases lay between the germline ends. CDR1 LNHDA and CDR2 SQIVND come from the germline V gene (reference sequence). The CDR3 reads CASGGFQPQHF. CDR3 nucleotide sequence: TGTGCCAGTGGGGGGTTTCAGCCCCAGCATTTT. Complete variable domain (other parts from reference TRBV19 and TRBJ1-5): DGGITQSPKYLFRKEGQNVTLSCEQNLNHDAMYWYRQDPGQGLRLIYYSQIVNDFQKGDIAEGYSVSREKKESFPLTVTSAQKNPTAFYLCASGGFQPQHFGDGTRLSIL.

The chain joins TRBV16 to TRBJ2-2; 9 nucleotides align to TRBD1. The CDR3 sequence is 16 residues long. V was clipped by 1 base and J by 4 bases; unmatched bases: 4. Germline V gene lookup returns CDR1 KGHSY and CDR2 FQNENV. The CDR3 region is CASSQLGQGLTGELFF. The CDR3 coding sequence is TGTGCCAGCAGCCAATTGGGACAGGGTCTCACCGGGGAGCTGTTTTTT.

The rearrangement joins TRBV2 to TRBJ1-1, with 7 bases lining up with TRBD1. Germline V gene lookup returns CDR1 SNHLY and CDR2 FYNNEI. J was trimmed by 8 bases and V by 7 bases; bases with no gene match: 10. The CDR3 covers 13 residues. The CDR3 DNA sequence: TGTGCCAGCATAGAAGACCGGGACAGCGAAGCTTTCTTT. This encodes CASIEDRDSEAFF. The full variable domain, with the rest looked up from reference TRBV2 and TRBJ1-1, is EPEVTQTPSHQVTQMGQEVILRCVPISNHLYFYWYRQILGQKVEFLVSFYNNEISEKSEIFDDQFSVERPDGSNFTLKIRSTKLEDSAMYFCASIEDRDSEAFFGQGTRLTVV.

The rearrangement joins TRBV19 to TRBJ1-1, with 7 nucleotides matching TRBD1. After removal of 7 bases from V and 5 bases from J, the junction contained 10 bases not matched to a gene. The CDR3 loop spans 14 amino acids. Germline V CDR1 and CDR2: LNHDA, SQIVND (reference sequence). CDR3 amino acids: CASKMTGYETEAFF. CDR3 DNA sequence: TGTGCCAGTAAAATGACAGGGTACGAGACTGAAGCTTTCTTT.

This chain links TRBV10-3 with TRBJ1-1; TRBD1 matches 7 bases. Unmatched junction bases numbered 14, after V lost 10 bases and J lost 3 bases. Germline-derived CDR1 and CDR2 are ENHRY and SYGVKD. This CDR3 is 15 amino acids long. For the CDR3, the DNA is TGTGCCACCCAACGACAGGGCGGGATGCACACTGAAGCTTTCTTT. Encoded protein: CATQRQGGMHTEAFF.

The chain combines TRBV19 with TRBJ2-1; 15 bases agree with TRBD2. V shed 3 bases, J shed 7 bases, and the junction held 25 bases outside the gene matches. The CDR3 consists of 23 residues. Germline-derived CDR1 and CDR2 are LNHDA and SQIVND (reference sequence). This CDR3 reads CASSIEPGQGEEGTSGRWNEQFF. The CDR3 DNA reads TGTGCCAGTAGTATTGAGCCGGGACAGGGAGAAGAAGGGACTAGCGGGAGGTGGAATGAGCAGTTCTTC. Looking up the rest from reference TRBV19 and TRBJ2-1 gives the full variable domain: DGGITQSPKYLFRKEGQNVTLSCEQNLNHDAMYWYRQDPGQGLRLIYYSQIVNDFQKGDIAEGYSVSREKKESFPLTVTSAQKNPTAFYLCASSIEPGQGEEGTSGRWNEQFFGPGTRLTVL.

This chain links TRBV10-2 with TRBJ2-2; 9 bases map to TRBD1. CDR1 is WSHSY, CDR2 SAAADI, per germline. J gave up 6 bases and V 6 bases, and 5 bases lay outside the gene matches. There are 14 residues in the CDR3. The CDR3 sequence is CASSQQGAAGELFF. The CDR3 DNA reads TGCGCCAGCAGCCAACAGGGGGCGGCCGGGGAGCTGTTTTTT.

The chain is built from TRBV27 and TRBJ1-5, with TRBD1 matching over 8 bases. Germline V gives CDR1 MNHEY, CDR2 SMNVEV (reference sequence). Trimming cost V 6 bases and J 0 bases; bases outside gene matches: 4. The CDR3 has 15 residues. In DNA form, the CDR3 reads TGTGCCAGCAGCAAGGACAGGGATAGCAATCAGCCCCAGCATTTT. Translation: CASSKDRDSNQPQHF.

The chain couples TRBV30 to TRBJ1-2, with 8 bases matching TRBD1. The germline V gene has CDR1 GTSNPN and CDR2 SVGIG (reference sequence). This CDR3 contains 14 residues. Trimming cost V 5 bases and J 4 bases; bases outside gene matches: 9. The CDR3 is CAWAPTGVGYGYTF. CDR3 coding DNA: TGTGCCTGGGCTCCGACAGGGGTGGGCTATGGCTACACCTTC.

The gene calls are TRBV6-5 and TRBJ1-5, with D possibly being TRBD1 (6 bases). Germline V gene data show CDR1 as MNHEY and CDR2 as SVGAGI. The CDR3 runs 15 residues. Trimming pared 5 bases from V and 3 bases from J, leaving 14 bases between. The CDR3 sequence: CASSLDSAYNQPQHF. CDR3 bases: TGTGCCAGCAGTCTGGACAGCGCGTACAATCAGCCCCAGCATTTT.

This rearrangement joins TRBV2 to TRBJ2-2; maybe TRBD1 (5 bases). Germline assignment: CDR1 SNHLY and CDR2 FYNNEI. Deletions cut 7 bases from V and 3 bases from J, with 15 bases between. The CDR3 spans 15 residues. The CDR3 DNA reads TGTGCCAGCAAGCAGGGTAAAGGTGACACCGGGGAGCTGTTTTTT. Protein: CASKQGKGDTGELFF.

This clone was found once. This chain connects TRBV11-1 to TRBJ2-5; D uncertain. Germline values: CDR1 SGHAT, CDR2 FQDESV (reference sequence). V lost 1 base, J lost 1 base, and 13 bases lay in between. CDR3 length: 16 residues. The chain's CDR3 is CASSLGMAALQETQYF. The DNA for the CDR3 is TGTGCCAGCAGCTTAGGGATGGCGGCCCTCCAAGAGACCCAGTACTTC.

The V call is TRBV5-1, the J call TRBJ2-1; TRBD2 might be the D (5 bases). Trimming cost V 0 bases and J 9 bases, with 10 bases left between them. CDR1 is SGHRS, CDR2 YFSETQ, per germline. This CDR3 contains 13 residues. CDR3 DNA: TGCGCCAGCAGCTTGGGGGAACGGGGTGAGCAGTTCTTC. It specifies CASSLGERGEQFF.

This clone was seen once. The rearrangement links TRBV19 to TRBJ1-5; the D is unclear. This CDR3 contains 13 residues. Germline CDR1 reads LNHDA; CDR2 reads SQIVND (reference sequence). V lost 7 bases to trimming and J lost 7 bases, with 14 bases between them. The CDR3 nucleotides read TGTGCCAGTATAGGAGGGATCTGGCAGCCCCAGCATTTT. Amino acid sequence: CASIGGIWQPQHF. Full variable domain (rest looked up from reference TRBV19 and TRBJ1-5): DGGITQSPKYLFRKEGQNVTLSCEQNLNHDAMYWYRQDPGQGLRLIYYSQIVNDFQKGDIAEGYSVSREKKESFPLTVTSAQKNPTAFYLCASIGGIWQPQHFGDGTRLSIL.

This chain connects TRBV6-5 to TRBJ2-1; 8 positions match TRBD2. The CDR3 is 15 amino acids. From germline, CDR1 is MNHEY and CDR2 SVGAGI. The V gene end was trimmed by 2 bases and the J gene end by 3 bases; junction bases not matched to a gene: 3. CDR3 DNA: TGTGCCAGCAGTTACCGAGCGGGGGACTACAATGAGCAGTTCTTC. It yields the protein CASSYRAGDYNEQFF.

The DNA of the CDR3 is TGTGCCACCTCCGGTAGGGCGGGAGTTTCTTCCTACGAGCAGTACTTC. This gives the protein CATSGRAGVSSYEQYF. The chain employs TRBV15 and TRBJ2-7; 7 bases agree with TRBD2. CDR1 is LNHNV and CDR2 is YYDKDF in the germline V gene (reference sequence). V shed 8 bases and J 1 base; nucleotides not matched to a gene: 14. The CDR3 is made up of 16 amino acids.